Below are 27 T cell receptor beta chains sequenced from a single sample in a study of tumor and adjacent non-tumor tissue in lung cancer. This sample's RNA came from whole unsorted tissue. Distant lung tissue was collected more than 3 cm away from the tumor edge. The library came from three nested PCR rounds adapted from ARM-PCR protocols. TCRdb ran MiXCR on the multiplex PCR reads and lists one entry per CDR3 protein. The sample holds under 95,000 distinct CDR3 sequences, roughly 80% seen once. Sequenced sample: distant non-tumor lung tissue. These receptors were collected from a man aged 60-69 years with non-small cell lung cancer.

A remark on this clonotype: A read error is possible here, since a much larger clone lies one base away. This chain connects TRBV12-3 or TRBV12-4 to TRBJ1-2; the D gene is possibly TRBD1 (6 bases). CDR3 size: 13 residues. V lost 5 bases, J lost 7 bases, and 14 bases lay in between. The CDR3 DNA follows: TGTGCCAGCAGTCTCGGACAGTGGGTTGGCTACACCTTC. Translated: CASSLGQWVGYTF.

This clonotype was detected only once. This likely comes from a read error, as the CDR3 has no conserved phenylalanine or tryptophan at its end. The DNA is omitted, as the CDR3 cannot be located on it reliably, and the CDR3 follows TCRdb's listing. The chain carries TRBV13 and TRBJ2-7; TRBD2, the table's D call, lacks a check against the DNA. The CDR3 spans 16 amino acids, including both terminal residues. Germline V gene sequence: CDR1 PRHDT, CDR2 FYEKMQ (reference sequence). The CDR3 spells CASSFYGGMKPYEHYL.

V usage is TRBV6-6 and J usage is TRBJ2-1, with a weak D call TRBD2 (6 bases). The CDR3 is 15 amino acids. Germline-derived CDR1 and CDR2 are MNHNY and SVGAGI (reference sequence). V gave up 4 bases and J gave up 2 bases, with 12 bases separating them. The CDR3 DNA follows: TGTGCCAGCAGTTGGCGTGGGGGGACCTACAATGAGCAGTTCTTC. It encodes CASSWRGGTYNEQFF.

Comments on this clonotype: An end of the junction does not agree with germline; a read error may underlie this. The V call is TRBV6-2 or TRBV6-3, the J call TRBJ1-1; D call uncertain. This CDR3 comprises 14 residues. Germline assignment: CDR1 MNHEY and CDR2 SVGEGT. The CDR3 is CASRYPYGKTEAFF. The CDR3 bases are TGTGCCAGCAGATACCCCTACGGGAAGACTGAAGCATTCTTT.

Points on this clonotype: Its ends do not fully match the called genes, so a read error is possible. The chain combines TRBV6-5 with TRBJ2-7; D might be TRBD1 or TRBD2, each matching 5 bases. The CDR3 spans 15 residues. From germline, CDR1 is MNHEY and CDR2 SVGAGI. As DNA, the CDR3 is TGTGCTAGTGGCAATGGGGGAGTCACTCGCTACGATCAGTACTTC. This sequence encodes CASGNGGVTRYDQYF.

As concerns this clonotype: A single base separates this from a much larger clone, so it may be a read error. The CDR3 sequence is CATVAGATDKQYF. The DNA of the CDR3 is TGTGCCACCGTAGCGGGGGCCACAGATAAGCAGTATTTT. The V and J genes are TRBV7-8 and TRBJ2-3, with TRBD2 identical over 9 bases. Germline CDR1 reads SGHVS; CDR2 reads FQNEAQ. CDR3 size: 13 residues.

This clonotype has a handful of counts. One junction end disagrees with the germline gene, perhaps due to a read error. The chain is built from TRBV11-2 and TRBJ2-5; 7 bases are a match to TRBD2. The germline gives CDR1 SGHAT, CDR2 FQNNGV. The CDR3 has 16 residues. The CDR3 region has the DNA TGTGCCATCAGCTCCACAATGGGAGGGCCAAAGGAGACCCACTACTTC. Translating it yields CAISSTMGGPKETHYF.

The genes are TRBV4-2 and TRBJ2-3; maybe TRBD2 (6 bases). The ends were cut back, 2 bases at V and 2 bases at J, with 20 bases in the middle. This CDR3 comprises 18 residues. Looked up from germline, CDR1 is LGHNA and CDR2 is YNFKEQ. Written as DNA, the CDR3 is TGTGCCAGCAGCCAACTTGAGCGGGTTCTCCTCTCCACAGATACGCAGTATTTT. Translated: CASSQLERVLLSTDTQYF.

A remark on this clonotype: A junction end diverges from the germline sequence, so it may reflect a read error. The rearrangement uses TRBV20-1 and TRBJ1-5, with 7 bases matching TRBD1. From germline, CDR1 is DFQATT and CDR2 SNEGSKA (reference sequence). This CDR3 is built from 14 residues. This chain's CDR3 is CNAQADRANQPQHF. Written as DNA, the CDR3 is TGCAATGCTCAAGCAGACAGGGCAAATCAGCCCCAGCATTTT.

Regarding this clonotype: Compared with germline, one end of the junction differs, possibly owing to a read error. This chain joins TRBV12-3 or TRBV12-4 and TRBJ1-1; D perhaps matches TRBD1 (6 bases). The CDR3 spans 14 residues. Here the CDR3 DNA reads TGTGCCAGCAGTTGGCAGGGGCTGAATACCGAAGCTTACTTT. As protein: CASSWQGLNTEAYF.

This clonotype was seen more than once but under ten times. The chain couples TRBV25-1 to TRBJ2-5; perhaps TRBD2 as D (7 bases). V was clipped by 3 bases and J by 4 bases, with 15 bases between them. The CDR3 has 15 residues. Germline CDR1 MGHDK, CDR2 SYGVNS. The DNA of the CDR3 is TGTGCCAGCAGTGAGTCCGGGGGGCGAGGAGAGACCCAGTACTTC. It yields the protein CASSESGGRGETQYF.

In the case of this clonotype: A junction end diverges from the germline sequence, so it may reflect a read error. The chain couples TRBV6-1 to TRBJ2-7, with D uncertain. Germline CDR1 is MNHNS and CDR2 is SASEGT. The CDR3 runs 12 residues. The CDR3 loop reads CVSRDTPMEQYF. The CDR3, as DNA: TGTGTCAGCAGAGACACTCCTATGGAGCAGTATTTC.

This clonotype is categorized as medium-sized. The chain couples TRBV29-1 to TRBJ2-7; D call uncertain. The CDR3 runs 10 residues. Trimming left V 4 bases short and J 5 bases short, with 6 bases between. Germline CDR1 reads SQVTM; CDR2 reads ANQGSEA. The CDR3 nucleotides read TGCAGCGTTGTTCAGCACGAGCAGTACTTC. Protein sequence: CSVVQHEQYF.

About this clonotype itself: Its ends do not fully match the called genes, so a read error is possible. The V gene is TRBV11-3, the J gene TRBJ2-7; D possibly corresponds to TRBD2 (5 bases). The CDR3 has 15 residues. The germline V gene encodes CDR1 SGHNT and CDR2 YENEEA. Here the CDR3 reads CTSNYRTGLTYEQYF. CDR3 in DNA: TGTACCAGCAACTATCGGACTGGATTAACATACGAGCAGTACTTC.

Remarks on this clonotype: A read error may explain this, as a much larger clone is one base away. V gene TRBV4-1 combines with J gene TRBJ1-2; D gene ambiguous. Per the germline V gene, CDR1 is MGHRA and CDR2 is YSYEKL. This CDR3 is built from 13 residues. Written as DNA, the CDR3 is TGCGCCAGCAGCCAAGATCTTAACTATGGCTACAACTTC. Translated, it gives CASSQDLNYGYNF.

This clonotype showed up just once. Its ends do not fully match the called genes, so a read error is possible. The chain combines TRBV6-5 with TRBJ2-1; 9 bases align to TRBD2. This CDR3 has 15 amino acids. Germline CDR1 reads MNHEY; CDR2 reads SVGAGI. The CDR3 here is CASSYGGRARNEHFF. The DNA for the CDR3 is TGTGCCAGCAGTTACGGCGGGAGGGCCAGGAATGAGCATTTCTTC.

V usage is TRBV20-1 and J usage is TRBJ1-6, with D tentatively TRBD1 (5 bases). Trimming stripped 2 bases from V and 13 bases from J, with 21 bases between. The germline V gene encodes CDR1 DFQATT and CDR2 SNEGSKA (reference sequence). This CDR3 is built from 15 residues. The CDR3 loop reads CSARNTGRYNSPLHF. Here the CDR3 DNA reads TGCAGTGCTAGAAATACGGGACGGTATAACTCGCCCCTCCACTTT.

This chain links TRBV20-1 with TRBJ2-7; D is possibly TRBD2 (5 bases). The ends were cut back, 0 bases at V and 4 bases at J, with 13 bases in the middle. Germline V CDR1 and CDR2: DFQATT, SNEGSKA (reference sequence). The CDR3 totals 14 residues. This CDR3 is CSARDLGREYEQYF. The CDR3, as DNA: TGCAGTGCTAGAGATCTTGGTAGGGAGTACGAGCAGTACTTC.

In regard to this clonotype: At one boundary the junction diverges from the germline segment, which might be a read error. The chain carries TRBV11-2 and TRBJ1-1, with D perhaps TRBD1 (5 bases). This CDR3 is built from 14 residues. Germline-derived CDR1 and CDR2 are SGHAT and FQNNGV. CDR3 protein: CDSSLGGARTEAFF. Written as DNA, the CDR3 is TGTGATAGCAGCTTAGGAGGGGCTCGAACTGAAGCTTTCTTC.

In its sample, this clonotype was seen once. One junction end does not reproduce the germline sequence, and a read error may be involved. The V gene is TRBV11-1, the J gene TRBJ1-4, with D unclear. CDR1 and CDR2 (germline): SGHAT, FQDESV (reference sequence). The CDR3 runs to 15 residues. Here the CDR3 reads CVSSGDSSRGEKLFF. The CDR3 nucleotides read TGTGTCAGCAGTGGTGATTCCTCCCGAGGTGAAAAACTGTTTTTT.

Of note for this clonotype: The CDR3 does not end in the conserved phenylalanine or tryptophan, so this is likely a read error. It is unclear where the CDR3 begins or ends on the DNA, so no DNA is shown, and the CDR3 is as TCRdb lists it. This chain connects TRBV9 to TRBJ1-1. In germline, CDR1 is SGDLS, CDR2 YYNGEE. Inclusive of both ends, the CDR3 amounts to 15 amino acids. The CDR3 loop reads CASSERQGSRSETFL.

This rearrangement joins TRBV20-1 to TRBJ1-6; perhaps TRBD1 as D (5 bases). Trimming left V 1 base short and J 8 bases short, with 12 bases between. The CDR3 runs to 14 residues. Looked up from germline, CDR1 is DFQATT and CDR2 is SNEGSKA (reference sequence). The CDR3 region is CSARGGGTYSPLHF. In DNA, the CDR3 is TGCAGTGCTAGAGGTGGTGGGACCTATTCACCCCTCCACTTT.

The V and J genes are TRBV20-1 and TRBJ2-1; a weak D match, TRBD1 (6 bases). Germline V gene lookup returns CDR1 DFQATT and CDR2 SNEGSKA (reference sequence). This CDR3 is built from 11 residues. CDR3 protein: CNVTGFDEQFF. The CDR3 DNA sequence: TGCAATGTAACAGGGTTCGATGAGCAGTTCTTC.

As concerns this clonotype: A much larger clone is a single base away; this may be a read error. Since no conserved phenylalanine or tryptophan closes the CDR3, a read error is the likely cause. V is TRBV6-1 and J is TRBJ2-5; 13 nucleotides agree with TRBD2. With 6 bases clipped from V and 0 bases from J, the junction kept 7 bases outside the gene matches. In germline, CDR1 is MNHNS, CDR2 SASEGT. The CDR3 spans 17 residues. The DNA for the CDR3 is TGTGCCAGCAGAAAGGGACTAGCGGGAAAGGACCAAGAGACCCAGTACCTC. Protein: CASRKGLAGKDQETQYL.

Turning to this clonotype: The junction and the germline gene differ at one end; a read error may be behind it. The chain combines TRBV7-9 with TRBJ2-3, with TRBD2 as a possible D gene (6 bases). CDR1 is SEHNR, CDR2 FQNEAQ, per germline (reference sequence). This CDR3 is 15 amino acids long. The CDR3 sequence: CASSLGRGSTDMQYF. The CDR3 DNA follows: TGTGCCAGCAGCCTCGGGCGGGGAAGCACAGATATGCAGTATTTT.

Comment on this clonotype: This could be a read error, since a much larger clone is one nucleotide away. The chain has TRBV24-1 and TRBJ2-5; no clear D. The CDR3 length is 17 residues. Germline lookup yields CDR1 KGHDR and CDR2 SFDVKD. V shed 7 bases and J shed 4 bases, with 24 bases lying between them. The CDR3 protein is CATSKTAPQRRGETQYF. The CDR3 DNA follows: TGTGCCACCAGCAAGACTGCGCCTCAAAGGAGAGGAGAGACCCAGTACTTC.

As to this clonotype: The junction departs from germline at one end; a sequencing error may be responsible. The chain is built from TRBV4-2 and TRBJ2-1; 9 bases are shared with TRBD2. This CDR3 contains 16 residues. CDR1 LGHNA and CDR2 YNFKEQ come from the germline V gene. CDR3 loop: CASSQDTSGLLNEQFF. The CDR3 DNA reads as TGTGCCAGCAGCCAAGATACTAGCGGGCTCTTAAATGAACAGTTCTTC.